This paragraph covers one T cell receptor (beta chain) sequence. The data were obtained in a study of spatial heterogeneity in lung cancer. Via MiXCR, TCRdb re-called the 5' RACE reads, giving one row per CDR3 protein. In the table there are about 26,000 distinct CDR3 sequences, roughly 13% of which are singletons. The CDR3 consists of 18 residues. CDR1 is LGHNA and CDR2 is YSLEER in the germline V gene. Unmatched junction bases numbered 15, after V lost 4 bases and J lost 7 bases. Time point specified: sample taken at primary tumor resection. Whole RNA obtained from tumor, nontumor lung or frozen PBMC underwent sequencing without sorting.

Material: PBMCs, obtained at surgery. The source of this sequence is a female donor with early-stage non-small cell lung cancer. The chain employs TRBV4-3 and TRBJ1-6; TRBD1 agrees at 8 bases. CDR3 residues: CASSLTLARQGLNSPLHF. The CDR3 bases are TGCGCCAGCAGCCTTACTCTCGCCAGACAGGGGCTGAATTCACCCCTCCACTTT.